The clone carrying this T cell receptor beta chain has just one count. Its matching antigen is unknown. Trimming removed 5 bases from V and 3 bases from J; junction bases left unmatched: 15. The CDR3 has 18 amino acids. Germline V gene sequence: CDR1 SEHNR, CDR2 FQNEAQ (reference sequence). The data were taken from a study of cytomegalovirus exposure and HLA in healthy donors. Study-level findings and limits: A few of the chains that were CMV-associated were confirmed in vitro to be specific for CMV antigens. Most TCR sequences showed up rarely, but some public TCRs showed up in many donors. The study flagged roughly 160 TCR beta chains as cytomegalovirus-associated.

Assay: immunoSEQ multiplex PCR; the TCRdb copy retains only in-frame clones and omits some. The sample includes roughly 300,000 clones, roughly 90% of them seen just once. This TCR came from a woman under 40 in good health and CMV-seropositive. The sample taken for sequencing was PBMCs. The J gene is TRBJ2-7, the V gene TRBV7-9, with TRBD2 matching over 11 bases. DNA for the CDR3: TGTGCCAGCAGCCTAAACGAGGGCCTAGCGGGGGGTAACTACGAGCAGTACTTC. Protein product: CASSLNEGLAGGNYEQYF.